Given below is one T cell receptor (beta chain) in context. The target antigen is unknown. Assay: immunoSEQ multiplex PCR; the TCRdb copy retains only in-frame clones and omits some. The sample records 95,000 to 110,000 clones, roughly 90% being singletons. The record originates from a study of T cell responses to AZD1222 COVID-19 vaccine. Notes on the study in general: Donors were mostly white British, more females; clonal diversity possibly underestimated. Spike-wide vaccine-associated CD4 TCRs dominated at 160-218 and 743-854.

Pooling was applied to second doses at about 4 or about 12 weeks. The CDR3 has 14 residues. V trimming: 5 bases; J trimming: 7 bases; junction bases outside the gene matches: 11. Germline CDR1 reads GTSNPN; CDR2 reads SVGIG (reference sequence). Sample: peripheral blood, taken 28 days after the second AZD1222 dose. This TCR derives from an adult who received the AZD1222 COVID-19 vaccine. The chain links TRBV30 to TRBJ2-5; 9 bases agree with TRBD2. CDR3 region: CAWGTGTSRATQYF. CDR3 bases: TGTGCCTGGGGGACCGGGACTAGCAGAGCGACCCAGTACTTC.